This note documents a single T cell receptor beta chain sequence. Combining a sample-barcoded 5' primer with a J-beta primer mix, a second PCR ran for 7 to 11 cycles. The study obtained at least 3 million CDR3-containing paired-end reads from every sample. TCRdb fed the 5' RACE reads into MiXCR, producing one record per CDR3 protein. The sample has roughly 560,000 distinct CDR3 sequences, approximately 25% seen once. The CDR3 sequence is 17 residues long. Germline V gene sequence: CDR1 LGHDT, CDR2 YNNKEL (reference sequence). Trimming removed 0 bases at V and 2 bases at J, with 17 bases between. This entry comes from a study of blood T cells in healthy people across ages. A further study also used this sample, focusing on T cells of mothers and their children.

The chain recombines TRBV3-1 with TRBJ2-7; tentative D call: TRBD1 (7 bases). The material sequenced was blood. The sequence came from a boy between 10 and 17 years old in good health. The CDR3 DNA reads TGTGCCAGCAGCCAAGAGGGGGGTTCAGGGGGAACCTACGAGCAGTACTTC. Translated, it gives CASSQEGGSGGTYEQYF.